The sequence of this TCR beta chain was determined in a study of T-cell memory formation after mild COVID-19. Trimming left V 0 bases short and J 8 bases short, with 19 bases between. CDR1 is SNHLY and CDR2 is FYNNEI in the germline V gene. The CDR3 runs to 16 residues. This clonotype was seen more than once but under ten times. What it binds is unknown. TCRdb itself ran the 5' RACE reads through MiXCR, one entry per CDR3 protein. The repertoire has roughly 45,000 distinct CDR3 sequences, around a quarter of them found once; the top ten carry about 39%. Overall study findings and caveats: Among CD4+ contracting clones, most were CM and EM, and CD8+ ones EMRA. While clones contracting from day 15 to 85 were balanced between CD4 and CD8, later expanders leaned CD4+.

Material: PBMCs or a T cell subset sorted from them (not recorded which). V usage is TRBV2 and J usage is TRBJ1-2; D unresolved. The receptor's source is a man younger than 30 who had mild COVID-19 (a few samples of this study predate the infection). Cell type and time point are not known. CDR3 DNA sequence: TGTGCCAGCAGTGAAGCGCTTTCTTGGAGGGAGTGGGGCTACACCTTC. Amino acids: CASSEALSWREWGYTF.